These 3 T cell receptor beta chains originate from one sample sequenced in a study of shared clonotypes between healthy human individuals. Assay: immunoSEQ multiplex PCR; the TCRdb copy retains only in-frame clones and omits some. The sample shows 400,000 to 600,000 clones, 70% to 80% of them seen only once. Sequenced material: PBMCs. These receptors originate from a woman aged 35 to 49 in good health. Some clones in this sample may be carry-over from other donors' samples.

CDR3: CASSLSGVRYNQPQHF. DNA for the CDR3: TGTGCCAGCAGTTTATCTGGAGTTAGGTACAATCAGCCCCAGCATTTT. The chain links TRBV27 to TRBJ1-5; unclear D gene. Germline CDR1 MNHEY, CDR2 SMNVEV (reference sequence). The length of the CDR3 is 16 residues. Trimming cost V 0 bases and J 3 bases, with 12 bases left between them.

The chain employs TRBV7-2 and TRBJ2-1; 10 nucleotides line up with TRBD2. CDR1 and CDR2 from the germline V gene are SGHTA and FQGNSA. The V gene end was trimmed by 5 bases and the J gene end by 5 bases; junction bases not matched to a gene: 15. The CDR3 extends over 18 amino acids. Here the CDR3 reads CASSPKAGRLAGDNEQFF. CDR3 DNA: TGTGCCAGCAGCCCAAAGGCCGGTCGGCTAGCGGGAGACAATGAGCAGTTCTTC. The complete variable domain, with remaining parts taken from reference TRBV7-2 and TRBJ2-1, reads GAGVSQSPSNKVTEKGKDVELRCDPISGHTALYWYRQSLGQGLEFLIYFQGNSAPDKSGLPSDRFSAERTGGSVSTLTIQRTQQEDSAVYLCASSPKAGRLAGDNEQFFGPGTRLTVL.

This clone appeared a few times. Additional DNA sequences in this sample encode the identical CDR3. The chain uses TRBV10-3 and TRBJ1-2; TRBD1 matches at 7 bases. The CDR3 totals 13 residues. V shed 7 bases, J shed 5 bases, and the junction held 7 bases outside the gene matches. Germline assignment: CDR1 ENHRY and CDR2 SYGVKD. This chain's CDR3 is CAITLDRTYGYTF. In nucleotides, the CDR3 is TGTGCCATCACACTGGACAGGACATATGGCTACACCTTC.